The 8 T cell receptor beta chains reported below all come from one sample, sequenced in a study of T cells in Graves' hyperthyroidism and ophthalmopathy. Authors of the study amplified TCR beta CDR3 regions from RNA transcripts. RT-PCR in the first round (using the HTBI primer set) targeted the TCR CDR3. One entry per CDR3 protein results from TCRdb running MiXCR on the multiplex PCR reads. The table lists about 720,000 distinct CDR3 sequences, about a sixth of them singletons, with around 8% in the top ten. The specimen was blood. These receptors all stem from a man between 18 and 35 years old with Graves' hyperthyroidism.

The genes are TRBV5-1 and TRBJ2-7; 7 bases agree with TRBD2. The CDR3 covers 12 residues. J was trimmed by 7 bases and V by 5 bases; bases with no gene match: 6. The V gene's germline CDR1 is SGHRS and CDR2 YFSETQ. Written as DNA, the CDR3 is TGCGCCAGCAGATCACTAGCGCCGGAGCAGTACTTC. As protein: CASRSLAPEQYF.

V is TRBV6-4 and J is TRBJ1-1; 7 bases are a match to TRBD1. Germline assignment: CDR1 MRHNA and CDR2 SNTAGT. The junction had 7 bases not matched to a gene; V was cut back by 5 bases and J by 4 bases. The CDR3 loop spans 14 amino acids. DNA for the CDR3: TGTGCCAGCAGTTACGACAGGGTCGCCACTGAAGCTTTCTTT. It translates to CASSYDRVATEAFF.

In this sample, this clonotype turned up many times. The chain joins TRBV20-1 to TRBJ2-5, with 11 bases matching TRBD2. CDR1 and CDR2 from the germline V gene are DFQATT and SNEGSKA (reference sequence). The CDR3 sequence is 14 residues long. V trimming: 7 bases; J trimming: 2 bases; junction bases outside the gene matches: 6. The CDR3 loop is CSGLTSGNQETQYF. CDR3 sequence (DNA): TGCAGTGGATTGACTAGCGGGAATCAAGAGACCCAGTACTTC.

This clonotype has ten or more counts. The rearrangement links TRBV18 to TRBJ2-7, with 10 bases that match TRBD1. Germline V gene data show CDR1 as KGHSH and CDR2 as LQKENI. Unmatched junction bases numbered 8, after V lost 3 bases and J lost 6 bases. The CDR3 runs to 15 residues. The DNA for the CDR3 is TGTGCCAGCTCACCTATGACAGGGGGCGCGGGCGAGCAGTACTTC. The encoded protein is CASSPMTGGAGEQYF.

This clonotype was seen a few times. This chain's CDR3 is CASSVDSSGSTDTQYF. In DNA form, the CDR3 reads TGTGCCAGCAGCGTAGACTCTAGCGGGAGTACAGATACGCAGTATTTT. The chain couples TRBV9 to TRBJ2-3; 10 bases fit TRBD2. From germline, CDR1 is SGDLS and CDR2 YYNGEE. V lost 0 bases, J lost 3 bases, and 4 bases stayed unmatched. The CDR3 sequence is 16 residues long. Full variable domain (outside the CDR3, taken from reference TRBV9 and TRBJ2-3): DSGVTQTPKHLITATGQRVTLRCSPRSGDLSVYWYQQSLDQGLQFLIQYYNGEERAKGNILERFSAQQFPDLHSELNLSSLELGDSALYFCASSVDSSGSTDTQYFGPGTRLTVL.

The chain recombines TRBV7-9 with TRBJ1-4, with D hard to call. The CDR3 sequence is 15 residues long. From germline, CDR1 is SEHNR and CDR2 FQNEAQ (reference sequence). Between the trimmed V and J ends, which lost 5 bases and 0 bases, there was a span of 10 bases. The CDR3 sequence is CASSLQEATNEKLFF. The CDR3 DNA reads as TGTGCCAGCAGCCTTCAGGAGGCAACTAATGAAAAACTGTTTTTT. Complete variable domain (other parts from reference TRBV7-9 and TRBJ1-4): DTGVSQNPRHKITKRGQNVTFRCDPISEHNRLYWYRQTLGQGPEFLTYFQNEAQLEKSRLLSDRFSAERPKGSFSTLEIQRTEQGDSAMYLCASSLQEATNEKLFFGSGTQLSVL.

Details on this clonotype: Possible read error: a much larger clone is one base away. This rearrangement joins TRBV28 to TRBJ2-7; D is perhaps TRBD1 (5 bases). Germline CDR1 reads MDHEN; CDR2 reads SYDVKM. V shed 5 bases and J shed 8 bases, with 19 bases lying between them. The CDR3 length is 14 residues. CDR3 protein: CASSIASKMDKQYF. The CDR3 nucleotides are TGTGCCAGCAGTATAGCTTCCAAGATGGACAAGCAGTACTTC.

This clonotype was recorded a few times. The chain recombines TRBV5-8 with TRBJ1-4; 8 bases match TRBD1. V lost 2 bases to trimming and J lost 7 bases; unmatched junction nucleotides: 7. Germline V gene data show CDR1 as SGHTS and CDR2 as YDEGEE. This CDR3 spans 15 amino acids. The chain's CDR3 is CASSLTGGSGEKLFF. The CDR3 coding sequence is TGTGCCAGCAGCTTAACAGGGGGATCAGGTGAAAAACTGTTTTTT.